Listed here are 3 T cell receptor beta chains from one sample, sequenced in a study of T cell changes during pregnancy in multiple sclerosis. Assay: immunoSEQ multiplex PCR; the TCRdb copy retains only in-frame clones and omits some. The sample yields some 48,000 clones, about 95% seen once. This specimen consisted of peripheral blood, obtained in the second trimester of pregnancy. Receptors were obtained from a female donor with multiple sclerosis, enrolled in a pregnancy study.

The rearrangement uses TRBV5-1 and TRBJ2-5; no clear D. The CDR3 length is 13 residues. Germline V lookup: CDR1 SGHRS, CDR2 YFSETQ. The V end was cut by 1 base, the J end by 0 bases, with 4 bases between. The CDR3 nucleotides are TGCGCCAGCAGCTTGTCGTACCAAGAGACCCAGTACTTC. Translated: CASSLSYQETQYF.

The V call is TRBV5-5, the J call TRBJ1-5; unclear D gene. Trimming cost V 0 bases and J 4 bases, with 11 bases left between them. The CDR3 is 15 amino acids. The germline V gene has CDR1 SGHKS and CDR2 YYEKEE (reference sequence). The CDR3 DNA is TGTGCCAGCAGCTTGGGAGGTTTTTTGAATCAGCCCCAGCATTTT. Translating gives CASSLGGFLNQPQHF.

The genes are TRBV4-2 and TRBJ1-1; the D gene is possibly TRBD1 (5 bases). CDR1 is LGHNA, CDR2 YNFKEQ, per germline. V was shortened by 0 bases and J by 3 bases, with 11 bases between the two germline ends. CDR3 length equals 15 residues. The CDR3 region is CASSQDPLGDTEAFF. CDR3 DNA sequence: TGTGCCAGCAGCCAAGACCCTTTAGGGGACACTGAAGCTTTCTTT.